The clone carrying this T cell receptor (beta chain) has a count of ten or more. Via MiXCR, TCRdb re-called the 5' RACE reads, giving one row per CDR3 protein. The sample records 30,000 to 40,000 distinct CDR3 sequences, less than 8.5% being singletons. Source material was 2 million unsorted PBMCs, stored at -80 °C in RNAlater. This sample is drawn from a study of neurological immune-mediated disorders. The CDR3 consists of 13 residues. CDR1 is DFQATT, CDR2 SNEGSKA, per germline (reference sequence). V lost 5 bases, J lost 5 bases, and 16 bases lay in between. Sequencing was done on a sample of PBMCs. The clonotype comes from a woman in her thirties or forties in good health. The chain uses TRBV20-1 and TRBJ2-7; D is possibly TRBD1 (7 bases). The CDR3 spells CSASQGGFNEQYV. In DNA form, the CDR3 reads TGCAGTGCTTCGCAGGGGGGTTTCAACGAGCAGTACGTC.